The 19 T cell receptor beta chains below come from one sample, sequenced in a study of response to subunit inactivated influenza vaccine. TCRdb reprocessed the RT-PCR reads with MiXCR, giving one entry per CDR3 protein. Of around 490,000 distinct CDR3 sequences listed, 6.5% to 8% were seen once; the top ten hold roughly 13%. The sample in question was PBMCs from blood, obtained less than 30 months after vaccination. The source of these receptors is a man in his fifties or sixties who received an inactivated influenza vaccine.

The rearrangement joins TRBV5-4 to TRBJ1-1; unclear D gene. CDR1 is SGHNT and CDR2 is YYREEE in the germline V gene (reference sequence). The CDR3 is 14 amino acids. With 7 bases removed from V and 3 bases from J, the gap between germline ends came to 16 bases. CDR3 residues: CASATKNEDTEAFF. The CDR3 coding sequence is TGTGCCAGCGCAACGAAAAATGAGGACACTGAAGCTTTCTTT.

Only a few counts were recorded for this clonotype. The chain employs TRBV9 and TRBJ2-3, with a possible D match to TRBD2 (5 bases). CDR1 is SGDLS, CDR2 YYNGEE, per germline. CDR3 length: 15 residues. The V gene lost 4 bases and the J gene lost 0 bases, with 12 bases spanning the gap. The CDR3 DNA sequence: TGTGCCAGCAGCCTATCGGGGATAAGCACAGATACGCAGTATTTT. Protein: CASSLSGISTDTQYF.

At least ten counts were recorded for this clonotype. The gene calls are TRBV4-2 and TRBJ2-5; the D gene is possibly TRBD1 (6 bases). The germline V and J ends were trimmed by 1 base and 5 bases, with 11 bases remaining between them. CDR3 length equals 14 residues. Germline CDR1 LGHNA, CDR2 YNFKEQ. The CDR3 nucleotides read TGTGCCAGCAGCCAAGGGCAGGGGAGTGAGACCCAGTACTTC. This sequence encodes CASSQGQGSETQYF.

This rearrangement joins TRBV7-2 to TRBJ2-7; possible D gene TRBD2, 6 bases. With 1 base removed from V and 9 bases from J, the gap between germline ends came to 7 bases. The V gene's germline CDR1 is SGHTA and CDR2 FQGNSA. CDR3 length: 11 residues. CDR3 region: CASSLGGVQYF. The DNA of the CDR3 is TGTGCCAGCAGCTTAGGGGGGGTGCAGTACTTC.

The rearrangement uses TRBV28 and TRBJ1-2, with 9 nucleotides matching TRBD1. From germline, CDR1 is MDHEN and CDR2 SYDVKM. The length of the CDR3 is 14 residues. J gave up 3 bases and V 6 bases, and 5 bases lay outside the gene matches. CDR3 in DNA: TGTGCCAGCAGGCGTGGACAGGGGTACTATGGCTACACCTTC. It encodes CASRRGQGYYGYTF.

Comments on this clonotype: Because it lacks the conserved phenylalanine or tryptophan at the end, this CDR3 is likely a read error. The limits of the CDR3 on the DNA are not certain, so only TCRdb's listed CDR3 is given. The chain has TRBV5-1 and TRBJ1-1; the table gives TRBD1 as D, unverified against the DNA. The CDR3 is made up of 13 amino acids, end residues included. Germline values: CDR1 SGHRS, CDR2 YFSETQ. This chain's CDR3 is CASSFRTGDISFL.

In this sample, this clonotype turned up many times. V usage is TRBV12-3 or TRBV12-4 and J usage is TRBJ2-3; a weak D match, TRBD2 (5 bases). The CDR3 is 13 amino acids. Trimming cost V 6 bases and J 2 bases, with 9 bases left between them. Here the CDR3 DNA reads TGTGCCAGCAGAGACTATGTCACAGATACGCAGTATTTT. Its protein is CASRDYVTDTQYF.

The gene calls are TRBV4-3 and TRBJ1-4, with 7 bases identical to TRBD1. The junction had 6 bases not matched to a gene; V was cut back by 1 base and J by 7 bases. The CDR3 loop spans 15 amino acids. Looked up from germline, CDR1 is LGHNA and CDR2 is YSLEER. The CDR3 spells CASSQGGTVGEKLFF. CDR3 in DNA: TGCGCCAGCAGCCAAGGGGGGACAGTGGGTGAAAAACTGTTTTTT.

The V and J genes are TRBV7-9 and TRBJ2-7; TRBD2 agrees at 8 bases. The CDR3 has 16 amino acids. The V and J ends lost 5 bases and 2 bases, in that order; junction bases with no gene match: 11. Germline assignment: CDR1 SEHNR and CDR2 FQNEAQ (reference sequence). CDR3 residues: CASSTILAGFPYEQYF. The CDR3 coding sequence is TGTGCCAGCAGCACCATTTTAGCGGGATTCCCCTACGAGCAGTACTTC.

As to this clonotype: A much larger clone lies a single base off, so this may be a read error. J is TRBJ1-2 and V is TRBV11-2; no reliable D call. Trimming left V 5 bases short and J 5 bases short, with 12 bases between. Germline loops: CDR1 SGHAT, CDR2 FQNNGV. CDR3 length: 13 residues. This CDR3 is CASSRSGGYGYTF. DNA of the CDR3: TGTGCCAGCAGCCGCTCAGGCGGGTATGGCTACACCTTC.

This clonotype was counted a few times. V gene TRBV27 combines with J gene TRBJ1-2; D remains ambiguous. Germline CDR1 MNHEY, CDR2 SMNVEV (reference sequence). The CDR3 contains 13 residues. The germline V and J ends were trimmed by 3 bases and 3 bases, with 8 bases remaining between them. DNA of the CDR3: TGTGCCAGCAGTTTCTCTGTAGACTATGGCTACACCTTC. Encoded protein: CASSFSVDYGYTF.

The sample holds many counts of this clonotype. This chain joins TRBV7-9 and TRBJ2-4, with D unclear. Trimming removed 2 bases from V and 0 bases from J, with 5 bases in between. The CDR3 is made up of 14 amino acids. Per germline, CDR1 SEHNR and CDR2 FQNEAQ (reference sequence). The DNA for the CDR3 is TGTGCCAGCAGCTTACCTGAAGCCAAAAACATTCAGTACTTC. Residues: CASSLPEAKNIQYF.

This clonotype was recorded a few times. V usage is TRBV24-1 and J usage is TRBJ2-3, with 8 bases matching TRBD1. Per germline, CDR1 KGHDR and CDR2 SFDVKD. The trim removed 7 bases at V and 0 bases at J, leaving 2 bases unmatched. The length of the CDR3 is 14 residues. The DNA for the CDR3 is TGTGCCACCAGAAGGACAGGGAGCACAGATACGCAGTATTTT. Residues: CATRRTGSTDTQYF.

The genes are TRBV7-2 and TRBJ2-2, with 11 bases aligning to TRBD2. Trimming removed 6 bases from V and 10 bases from J; junction bases left unmatched: 1. The CDR3 loop spans 12 amino acids. Germline CDR1 and CDR2: SGHTA and FQGNSA. The CDR3 protein is CASRTSGMELFF. The CDR3 DNA is TGTGCCAGCAGGACTAGCGGGATGGAGCTGTTTTTT.

The CDR3 spells CASRAQGPLNEQFF. The CDR3 coding sequence is TGTGCCAGCAGGGCCCAGGGACCTCTCAATGAGCAGTTCTTC. V and J are TRBV2 and TRBJ2-1, with D tentatively TRBD1 or TRBD2 (5 bases each). The CDR3 covers 14 residues. The V gene lost 6 bases and the J gene lost 6 bases, with 15 bases spanning the gap. Germline CDR1 SNHLY, CDR2 FYNNEI. Combining the CDR3 with reference TRBV2 and TRBJ2-1 gives the whole variable domain EPEVTQTPSHQVTQMGQEVILRCVPISNHLYFYWYRQILGQKVEFLVSFYNNEISEKSEIFDDQFSVERPDGSNFTLKIRSTKLEDSAMYFCASRAQGPLNEQFFGPGTRLTVL.

In this sample, this clonotype turned up a few times. The chain joins TRBV20-1 to TRBJ2-7; D remains ambiguous. Germline loops: CDR1 DFQATT, CDR2 SNEGSKA (reference sequence). The CDR3 is 14 amino acids. Trimming took 8 bases from V and 0 from J, leaving 17 bases between them. The CDR3 DNA reads TGCAGTTGCTCGATGGGCACGAGCTCCTACGAGCAGTACTTC. Amino acid sequence: CSCSMGTSSYEQYF.

This clonotype has just a few counts. The chain combines TRBV9 with TRBJ2-3; D tentatively fits TRBD1 or TRBD2 (5 bases each). CDR1 and CDR2 from the germline V gene are SGDLS and YYNGEE. This CDR3 has 14 residues. V lost 0 bases to trimming and J lost 8 bases, with 13 bases between them. The CDR3, as DNA: TGTGCCAGCAGCGTAGAAGGGGAGAGGGTTACGCAGTATTTT. Amino acids: CASSVEGERVTQYF.

On this clonotype: A much larger clone differs from this one at a single base, so this may be a read error. The chain is built from TRBV7-6 and TRBJ2-2; D gene unclear. Germline V gene data show CDR1 as SGHVS and CDR2 as FNYEAQ. CDR3 length: 14 amino acids. The CDR3 sequence is CASSFSANPGELFF. Here the CDR3 DNA reads TGTGCCAGCAGCTTCAGTGCGAACCCCGGGGAGCTGTTTTTT.

The V call is TRBV15, the J call TRBJ2-1, with 16 positions matching TRBD2. Germline assignment: CDR1 LNHNV and CDR2 YYDKDF (reference sequence). The CDR3 runs to 17 residues. The V gene end was trimmed by 4 bases and the J gene end by 8 bases; junction bases not matched to a gene: 8. The CDR3 region is CATSNAGLAGGYHEQFF. The CDR3 DNA follows: TGTGCCACCAGCAACGCGGGACTAGCGGGAGGGTACCATGAGCAGTTCTTC.